The rows below give T cell receptor beta chains drawn from one sample of a study of blood T cell repertoires in COVID-19. The table came from immunoSEQ multiplex PCR; TCRdb's copy has only in-frame clones and leaves some out. The table shows 100,000 to 150,000 clones, with 65% to 90% occurring only once. The sample comprised peripheral blood. These receptors were obtained from a woman aged 80 or older with acute or convalescent COVID-19. CDR3s include the opening cysteine and the closing phenylalanine or tryptophan. Each record gives: V gene, clone size, D gene, J gene, CDR3 DNA, CDR3 protein. A D gene is named only where the DNA matches it firmly. Only some rows state a clone size, as once, few, many or a class for expanded clones.

V gene: TRBV28; clone size: .; D gene: .; J gene: TRBJ1-1; CDR3 DNA: TGTGCCAGCAGCGTTGACAGGAAAGCTTTCTTT; CDR3 protein: CASSVDRKAFF
V gene: TRBV10-3; clone size: .; D gene: .; J gene: TRBJ1-3; CDR3 DNA: TGTGCCACTGGGGAAGGGGGTTCAGGCTCTGGAAACACCATATATTTT; CDR3 protein: CATGEGGSGSGNTIYF
V gene: TRBV11-2; clone size: .; D gene: .; J gene: TRBJ2-2; CDR3 DNA: TGTGCCAGCAGCTCTCCGGAGGGCAGGCTAACCGGGGAGCTGTTTTTT; CDR3 protein: CASSSPEGRLTGELFF
V gene: TRBV7-8; clone size: .; D gene: .; J gene: TRBJ1-3; CDR3 DNA: TGTGCCAGCAGCTTCGTTGCGGGAAACACCATATATTTT; CDR3 protein: CASSFVAGNTIYF
V gene: TRBV4-1; clone size: .; D gene: .; J gene: TRBJ2-5; CDR3 DNA: TGCGCCAGCAGGGAAGTGGGGGGCCAAGAGACCCAGTACTTC; CDR3 protein: CASREVGGQETQYF
V gene: TRBV5-1; clone size: .; D gene: .; J gene: TRBJ2-5; CDR3 DNA: TGCGCCAGCAGCTTGTCGGAGGGGCAAGAGACCCAGTACTTC; CDR3 protein: CASSLSEGQETQYF
V gene: TRBV6-5; clone size: .; D gene: .; J gene: TRBJ1-3; CDR3 DNA: TGTGCCAGCAGGTCCACAGGGCTCGGAAACACCATATATTTT; CDR3 protein: CASRSTGLGNTIYF
V gene: TRBV12-3/TRBV12-4; clone size: .; D gene: .; J gene: TRBJ1-1; CDR3 DNA: TGTGCCAGCAGTTTACAGGGTAGCGAAGCTTTCTTT; CDR3 protein: CASSLQGSEAFF
V gene: TRBV5-6; clone size: few; D gene: .; J gene: TRBJ2-7; CDR3 DNA: TGTGCCAGCAGCTTGCTACTTTACGAGCAGTACTTC; CDR3 protein: CASSLLLYEQYF
V gene: TRBV6-6; clone size: .; D gene: TRBD1; J gene: TRBJ2-3; CDR3 DNA: TGTGCCAGCAGTCCACCGGGACAGATGGACAGCACAGATACGCAGTATTTT; CDR3 protein: CASSPPGQMDSTDTQYF
V gene: TRBV7-2; clone size: .; D gene: .; J gene: TRBJ1-2; CDR3 DNA: TGTGCCAGCATCCCGGATAGACAGAACTATGGCTACACCTTC; CDR3 protein: CASIPDRQNYGYTF
V gene: TRBV28; clone size: .; D gene: TRBD1; J gene: TRBJ1-5; CDR3 DNA: TGTGCCAGCACCCGGGACAGGGGGGGGTATCAGCCCCAGCATTTT; CDR3 protein: CASTRDRGGYQPQHF
V gene: TRBV2; clone size: .; D gene: TRBD2; J gene: TRBJ2-3; CDR3 DNA: TGTGCCAGCGGGCGGACTAGCGGGGGGGCGGATACGCAGTATTTT; CDR3 protein: CASGRTSGGADTQYF
V gene: TRBV28; clone size: few; D gene: .; J gene: TRBJ1-1; CDR3 DNA: TGTGCCAGCACGGGTATTGCTGAAGCTTTCTTT; CDR3 protein: CASTGIAEAFF
V gene: TRBV11-2; clone size: .; D gene: .; J gene: TRBJ2-1; CDR3 DNA: TGTGCCAGCAGCTTCCTAGCAGGGGACAATGAGCAGTTCTTC; CDR3 protein: CASSFLAGDNEQFF
V gene: TRBV28; clone size: .; D gene: .; J gene: TRBJ1-1; CDR3 DNA: TGTGCCAGCAGTGCAGGGGCCGGCGGCACTGAAGCTTTCTTT; CDR3 protein: CASSAGAGGTEAFF
V gene: TRBV18; clone size: .; D gene: .; J gene: TRBJ2-1; CDR3 DNA: TGTGCCAGCTCACCAGGCGGACACATCAATGAGCAGTTCTTC; CDR3 protein: CASSPGGHINEQFF
V gene: TRBV9; clone size: once; D gene: .; J gene: TRBJ1-5; CDR3 DNA: TGTGCCAGCAGCGTAGAAATGGGCGATCAGCCCCAGCATTTT; CDR3 protein: CASSVEMGDQPQHF
V gene: TRBV6-5; clone size: .; D gene: TRBD1; J gene: TRBJ1-3; CDR3 DNA: TGTGCCAGCAGAATGACAGGGACTGGAAACACCATATATTTT; CDR3 protein: CASRMTGTGNTIYF
V gene: TRBV18; clone size: .; D gene: TRBD1; J gene: TRBJ1-2; CDR3 DNA: TGTGCCAGCTCACCAGACGGGACAGAAGGGGGCTACACCTTC; CDR3 protein: CASSPDGTEGGYTF
V gene: TRBV6-1; clone size: .; D gene: .; J gene: TRBJ1-2; CDR3 DNA: TGTGCCAGCAGTGACCCGCGGGGCGGCTTAAACTATGGCTACACCTTC; CDR3 protein: CASSDPRGGLNYGYTF
V gene: TRBV28; clone size: .; D gene: .; J gene: TRBJ1-1; CDR3 DNA: TGTGCCAGCAACTCCCGGGACGGGGGGCATGGGAAAGCTTTCTTT; CDR3 protein: CASNSRDGGHGKAFF
V gene: TRBV7-9; clone size: .; D gene: TRBD1; J gene: TRBJ1-2; CDR3 DNA: TGTGCCAGCAGCTTCGGACAGGCAACCTATGGCTACACCTTC; CDR3 protein: CASSFGQATYGYTF
V gene: TRBV5-4; clone size: .; D gene: TRBD1; J gene: TRBJ2-5; CDR3 DNA: TGTGCCAGCAGCCTCGCCAGACCAGGGGGAGAGACCCAGTACTTC; CDR3 protein: CASSLARPGGETQYF
V gene: TRBV6-2/TRBV6-3; clone size: .; D gene: .; J gene: TRBJ1-2; CDR3 DNA: TGTGCCAGCAGTTTGGCAGCGCCTTATGGCTACACCTTC; CDR3 protein: CASSLAAPYGYTF
V gene: TRBV11-2; clone size: .; D gene: TRBD2; J gene: TRBJ2-5; CDR3 DNA: TGTGCCAGCAGCTTTAGCGGGCCCCAGTACTTC; CDR3 protein: CASSFSGPQYF
V gene: TRBV6-5; clone size: .; D gene: TRBD2; J gene: TRBJ2-7; CDR3 DNA: TGTGCCAGCTCGTACTTGCGGGGGATAGTCTACGAGCAGTACTTC; CDR3 protein: CASSYLRGIVYEQYF
V gene: TRBV4-1; clone size: .; D gene: TRBD2; J gene: TRBJ2-5; CDR3 DNA: TGCGCCAGCAGCCAAGGGCTCCTAGCGGGTACTCAAGAGACCCAGTACTTC; CDR3 protein: CASSQGLLAGTQETQYF
V gene: TRBV7-8; clone size: .; D gene: TRBD1; J gene: TRBJ1-5; CDR3 DNA: TGTGCCAGCAGCCCGTGGGACAGGGGAAACCAGCCCCAGCATTTT; CDR3 protein: CASSPWDRGNQPQHF
V gene: TRBV7-8; clone size: .; D gene: TRBD1; J gene: TRBJ2-5; CDR3 DNA: TGTGCCAGCAGCTTACCAGACAGGGCTGAGACCCAGTACTTC; CDR3 protein: CASSLPDRAETQYF
V gene: TRBV19; clone size: .; D gene: TRBD1; J gene: TRBJ1-5; CDR3 DNA: TGTGCCAGTAGCGGGACAGGATGGAATCAGCCCCAGCATTTT; CDR3 protein: CASSGTGWNQPQHF
V gene: TRBV6-2/TRBV6-3; clone size: .; D gene: TRBD1; J gene: TRBJ1-2; CDR3 DNA: TGTGCCAGCAGTTACTTCAGGGGGAATTATGGCTACACCTTC; CDR3 protein: CASSYFRGNYGYTF
V gene: TRBV6-5; clone size: .; D gene: .; J gene: TRBJ2-5; CDR3 DNA: TGTGCCAGCAGACCCGACTGGACTGGAGAGACCCAGTACTTC; CDR3 protein: CASRPDWTGETQYF
V gene: TRBV6-5; clone size: .; D gene: .; J gene: TRBJ1-1; CDR3 DNA: TGTGCCACCTGGCAGGGCAACGCTTCCTTT; CDR3 protein: CATWQGNASF
V gene: TRBV19; clone size: .; D gene: .; J gene: TRBJ2-3; CDR3 DNA: TGTGCCAGTAGTAGACCCGAGGGGGAACCTAGCACAGATACGCAGTATTTT; CDR3 protein: CASSRPEGEPSTDTQYF
V gene: TRBV7-2; clone size: .; D gene: TRBD2; J gene: TRBJ2-3; CDR3 DNA: TGTGCCAGCAGCTTCCTAGGCGGGGGGGCCCGAGATACGCAGTATTTT; CDR3 protein: CASSFLGGGARDTQYF
V gene: TRBV7-8; clone size: .; D gene: TRBD1; J gene: TRBJ1-1; CDR3 DNA: TGTGCCAGCAGCTTCCCTGCAGGGGGCACTGAAGCTTTCTTT; CDR3 protein: CASSFPAGGTEAFF
V gene: TRBV11-2; clone size: once; D gene: TRBD1; J gene: TRBJ1-1; CDR3 DNA: TGTGCCAGCAGTCAACAGGGGGACACTGAAGCTTTCTTT; CDR3 protein: CASSQQGDTEAFF
V gene: TRBV7-7; clone size: once; D gene: TRBD2; J gene: TRBJ2-3; CDR3 DNA: TGTGCTAGCAGCCGGGGACTAGCGGGGGGCAGCACAGATACGCAGTATTTT; CDR3 protein: CASSRGLAGGSTDTQYF
V gene: TRBV4-2; clone size: .; D gene: TRBD2; J gene: TRBJ2-3; CDR3 DNA: TGTGCCAGCAGCCAAGGGTCGGCTAGCGGGGGATCGGATACGCAGTATTTT; CDR3 protein: CASSQGSASGGSDTQYF
V gene: TRBV5-1; clone size: .; D gene: .; J gene: TRBJ1-1; CDR3 DNA: TGCGCCAGCCACGGACAGATGAACACTGAAGCTTTCTTT; CDR3 protein: CASHGQMNTEAFF
V gene: TRBV28; clone size: .; D gene: .; J gene: TRBJ1-2; CDR3 DNA: TGTGCCAGCAGCCCAAGAACAGGGCCCTATGGCTACACCTTC; CDR3 protein: CASSPRTGPYGYTF
V gene: TRBV5-1; clone size: .; D gene: .; J gene: TRBJ1-1; CDR3 DNA: TGCGCCAGCAGCTTGTTGGGCGCGGCGGGGGCTGAAGCTTTCTTT; CDR3 protein: CASSLLGAAGAEAFF
V gene: TRBV3-1/TRBV3-2; clone size: few; D gene: .; J gene: TRBJ1-3; CDR3 DNA: TGTGCCAGCAGCCAAGGAGGGACTCCTTTCTCTGGAAACACCATATATTTT; CDR3 protein: CASSQGGTPFSGNTIYF
V gene: TRBV7-3; clone size: .; D gene: TRBD1; J gene: TRBJ1-2; CDR3 DNA: TGTGCCAGCAGCCCGGACAGGGAATCGGCCTATGGCTACACCTTC; CDR3 protein: CASSPDRESAYGYTF